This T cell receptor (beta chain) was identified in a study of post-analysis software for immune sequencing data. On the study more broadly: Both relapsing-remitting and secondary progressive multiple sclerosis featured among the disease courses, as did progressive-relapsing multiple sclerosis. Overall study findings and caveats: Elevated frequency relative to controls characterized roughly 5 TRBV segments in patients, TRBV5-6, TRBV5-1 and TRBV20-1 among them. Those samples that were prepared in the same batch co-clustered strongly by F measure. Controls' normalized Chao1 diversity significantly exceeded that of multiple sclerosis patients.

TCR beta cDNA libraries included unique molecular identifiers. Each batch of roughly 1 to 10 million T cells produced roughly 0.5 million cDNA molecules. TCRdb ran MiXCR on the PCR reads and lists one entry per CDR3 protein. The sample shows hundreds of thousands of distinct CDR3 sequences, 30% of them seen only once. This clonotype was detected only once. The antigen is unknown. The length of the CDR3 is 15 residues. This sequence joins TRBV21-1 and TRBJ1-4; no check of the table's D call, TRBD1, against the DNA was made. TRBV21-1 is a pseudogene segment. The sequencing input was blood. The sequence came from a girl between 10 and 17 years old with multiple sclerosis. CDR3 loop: CASSNLDSVNEKLFF. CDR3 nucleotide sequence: TGTGCCAGCAGCAACCTCGACAGTGTAAATGAAAAACTGTTTTTT.